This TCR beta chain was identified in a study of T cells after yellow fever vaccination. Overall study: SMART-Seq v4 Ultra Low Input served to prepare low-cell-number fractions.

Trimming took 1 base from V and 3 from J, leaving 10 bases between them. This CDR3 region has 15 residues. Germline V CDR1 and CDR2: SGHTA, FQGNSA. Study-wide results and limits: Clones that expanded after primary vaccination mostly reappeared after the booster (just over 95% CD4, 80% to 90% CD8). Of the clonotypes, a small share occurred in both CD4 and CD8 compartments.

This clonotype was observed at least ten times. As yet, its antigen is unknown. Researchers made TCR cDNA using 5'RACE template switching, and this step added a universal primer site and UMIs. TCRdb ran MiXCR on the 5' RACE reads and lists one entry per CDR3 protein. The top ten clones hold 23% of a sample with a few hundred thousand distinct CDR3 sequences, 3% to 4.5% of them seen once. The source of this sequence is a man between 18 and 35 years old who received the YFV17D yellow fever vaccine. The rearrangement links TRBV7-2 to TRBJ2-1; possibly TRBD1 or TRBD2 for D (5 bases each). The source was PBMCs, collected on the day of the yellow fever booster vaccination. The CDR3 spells CASSLVGEGYNEQFF. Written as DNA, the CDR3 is TGTGCCAGCAGCTTAGTGGGGGAAGGCTACAATGAGCAGTTCTTC.